The 24 T cell receptor beta chains presented below share a single source sample, sequenced in a study of cytotoxic CD8 clonotypes in ibrutinib-treated CLL. TCRdb's copy holds only in-frame clones and misses some; the assay was immunoSEQ multiplex PCR. The repertoire consists of hundreds of thousands of clones, with over 60% occurring once and the leading ten covering around 6.3%. Source: PBMCs, taken after 36 months of ibrutinib treatment. The receptors come from a human donor with chronic lymphocytic leukemia.

The chain combines TRBV18 with TRBJ2-1; 9 nucleotides align to TRBD1. V was clipped by 3 bases and J by 9 bases; unmatched bases: 6. CDR1 and CDR2 from the germline V gene are KGHSH and LQKENI. This CDR3 has 14 amino acids. The CDR3 spells CASSPGTGPTEQFF. The CDR3 bases are TGTGCCAGCTCACCCGGGACAGGGCCGACTGAGCAGTTCTTC.

This chain joins TRBV6-5 and TRBJ2-3; D is ambiguous. This CDR3 is 14 amino acids long. V gave up 2 bases and J gave up 8 bases, with 14 bases separating them. From germline, CDR1 is MNHEY and CDR2 SVGAGI. In DNA, the CDR3 is TGTGCCAGCAGTTACGAACGGTCCTTCGGTACGCAGTATTTT. Amino acid sequence: CASSYERSFGTQYF.

The rearrangement links TRBV29-1 to TRBJ2-7; D unclear. The CDR3 has 12 residues. Trimming removed 7 bases at V and 2 bases at J, with 12 bases between. Germline values: CDR1 SQVTM, CDR2 ANQGSEA. CDR3 sequence reads: CSARTATYEQYF. CDR3 nucleotide sequence: TGCAGCGCTAGGACGGCGACCTACGAGCAGTACTTC.

The V gene is TRBV29-1, the J gene TRBJ1-2, with TRBD1 as a possible D gene (5 bases). Trimming removed 0 bases at V and 0 bases at J, with 20 bases between. Germline assignment: CDR1 SQVTM and CDR2 ANQGSEA. There are 18 residues in the CDR3. In DNA, the CDR3 is TGCAGCGTTGAAGAATTAAGCCAGGGATTCGTGTCTAACTATGGCTACACCTTC. Its translation is CSVEELSQGFVSNYGYTF.

The chain links TRBV6-5 to TRBJ1-1; no clear D. CDR3 length equals 13 residues. V was cut by 4 bases and J by 11 bases, with 17 bases left in between. Germline CDR1 and CDR2: MNHEY and SVGAGI. Here the CDR3 reads CASSSAGKGRAFF. CDR3 nucleotides: TGTGCCAGCAGTTCGGCGGGAAAAGGTCGGGCTTTCTTT.

This rearrangement joins TRBV27 to TRBJ1-5; D not resolved. The CDR3 consists of 14 residues. The germline V gene encodes CDR1 MNHEY and CDR2 SMNVEV (reference sequence). V lost 2 bases and J lost 4, with 9 bases in between. The CDR3 loop is CASSLAGWNQPQHF. In DNA, the CDR3 is TGTGCCAGCAGTTTAGCTGGGTGGAATCAGCCCCAGCATTTT.

The gene calls are TRBV11-1 and TRBJ2-7; D possibly corresponds to TRBD1 (6 bases). Germline-derived CDR1 and CDR2 are SGHAT and FQDESV (reference sequence). This CDR3 has 15 amino acids. The V and J ends lost 5 bases and 3 bases respectively, with 17 bases between them. The CDR3 region is CASSPLDRLNYEQYF. The CDR3 nucleotides read TGTGCCAGCAGCCCCCTTGACAGGCTGAACTACGAGCAGTACTTC.

The chain links TRBV6-1 to TRBJ1-5; no clear D gene. CDR3 length: 18 amino acids. V was cut by 0 bases and J by 0 bases, with 15 bases left in between. CDR1 is MNHNS, CDR2 SASEGT, per germline. CDR3 in amino acids: CASSEAPLGYNSNQPQHF. CDR3 DNA sequence: TGTGCCAGCAGTGAAGCGCCACTCGGGTACAATAGCAATCAGCCCCAGCATTTT.

The rearrangement uses TRBV7-2 and TRBJ1-2; TRBD1 might be the D (5 bases). Trimming removed 2 bases from V and 7 bases from J, with 11 bases in between. The length of the CDR3 is 13 residues. CDR1 and CDR2 (germline): SGHTA, FQGNSA. The CDR3 DNA reads TGTGCCAGCAGCTTACAGGGCCCTTTTGGCTACACCTTC. Amino acid sequence: CASSLQGPFGYTF.

The chain combines TRBV6-5 with TRBJ1-6; the D gene is possibly TRBD1 (5 bases). Per germline, CDR1 MNHEY and CDR2 SVGAGI. V lost 10 bases to trimming and J lost 7 bases, with 14 bases between them. The CDR3 runs 13 residues. In DNA, the CDR3 is TGTGCCACCCGGCGGGGGGGGAATTCACCCCTCCACTTT. This gives the protein CATRRGGNSPLHF.

This clone was detected only a few times. The chain combines TRBV7-3 with TRBJ2-1; 10 positions match TRBD1. Germline loops: CDR1 SGHTA, CDR2 FQGTGA. The CDR3 has 15 residues. V trimming: 5 bases; J trimming: 6 bases; junction bases outside the gene matches: 7. CDR3 amino acids: CASSQRTGGVNEQFF. CDR3 coding DNA: TGTGCCAGCAGCCAAAGGACAGGGGGTGTCAATGAGCAGTTCTTC. Supplemented by reference TRBV7-3 and TRBJ2-1, the full variable domain reads GAGVSQTPSNKVTEKGKYVELRCDPISGHTALYWYRQSLGQGPEFLIYFQGTGAADDSGLPNDRFFAVRPEGSVSTLKIQRTERGDSAVYLCASSQRTGGVNEQFFGPGTRLTVL.

The chain uses TRBV7-1 and TRBJ2-6; D possibly corresponds to TRBD1 (5 bases). TRBV7-1 is labeled an ORF, and its function is uncertain. V was clipped by 5 bases and J by 16 bases, with 33 bases between them. The length of the CDR3 is 18 residues. The CDR3 bases are TGTGCCAGCAGCAAAGCTTCTCCGAGGACAAAGTCGGGCCAACGTCTGACTTTC. Translating gives CASSKASPRTKSGQRLTF.

This clone has a single count. The V and J genes are TRBV21-1 and TRBJ2-1; whether TRBD1, the table's D call, matches the DNA was not checked. TRBV21-1 is a recognized pseudogene. The CDR3 covers 14 residues. The CDR3 loop reads CASSADRGTDEQFF. The CDR3 nucleotides are TGTGCCAGCAGTGCCGACAGGGGTACGGATGAGCAGTTCTTC.

The J gene is TRBJ2-3, the V gene TRBV6-1; TRBD2 matches 8 bases. The V and J ends lost 1 base and 0 bases, in that order; junction bases with no gene match: 3. CDR1 is MNHNS and CDR2 is SASEGT in the germline V gene. The CDR3 length is 16 residues. The CDR3 DNA reads TGTGCCAGCAGTGAAGTGAGCGGGGGTAGCACAGATACGCAGTATTTT. Amino acids: CASSEVSGGSTDTQYF.

The rearrangement joins TRBV11-3 to TRBJ2-1, with 9 nucleotides matching TRBD2. The junction had 3 bases not matched to a gene; V was cut back by 8 bases and J by 7 bases. Germline CDR1 and CDR2: SGHNT and YENEEA. The CDR3 totals 12 residues. The CDR3 sequence is CASRLAGNEQFF. The CDR3 region has the DNA TGTGCCAGCCGGCTAGCGGGGAATGAGCAGTTCTTC.

The CDR3 DNA sequence: TGCGCCAGCAGCTCCGACAGGTACCAAGAGACCCAGTACTTC. This sequence encodes CASSSDRYQETQYF. The chain carries TRBV5-1 and TRBJ2-5, with D possibly TRBD1 on 6 matching bases. V was trimmed by 3 bases and J by 0 bases, leaving 9 bases between them. The CDR3 length is 14 residues. Germline V gene data show CDR1 as SGHRS and CDR2 as YFSETQ.

The V call is TRBV29-1, the J call TRBJ1-1; D ambiguous. CDR1 and CDR2 from the germline V gene are SQVTM and ANQGSEA. Deletions cut 4 bases from V and 1 base from J, with 7 bases between. The CDR3 has 12 residues. The CDR3: CSVGHPNTEAFF. The DNA of the CDR3 is TGCAGCGTTGGACACCCGAACACTGAAGCTTTCTTT.

The chain uses TRBV28 and TRBJ1-2; D unclear. Trimming left V 1 base short and J 8 bases short, with 17 bases between. CDR3 length equals 15 residues. Germline CDR1 and CDR2: MDHEN and SYDVKM. In DNA, the CDR3 is TGTGCCAGCAGTTTATCCCGCCCGCCGGGGAGGGGCTACACCTTC. Amino acid sequence: CASSLSRPPGRGYTF.

The chain joins TRBV5-1 to TRBJ2-3; 10 nucleotides match TRBD2. Germline V gene sequence: CDR1 SGHRS, CDR2 YFSETQ. Losses at the gene ends were 3 bases for V and 5 bases for J; bases not matched to a gene: 3. The CDR3 is made up of 14 amino acids. The CDR3 spells CASSWGLALDTQYF. The CDR3 nucleotides read TGCGCCAGCAGCTGGGGACTAGCGTTAGATACGCAGTATTTT.

V is TRBV18 and J is TRBJ2-7; D ambiguous. Germline V gives CDR1 KGHSH, CDR2 LQKENI. The CDR3 loop spans 14 amino acids. The V and J ends lost 3 bases and 4 bases respectively, with 13 bases between them. The CDR3 here is CASSPTQTSYEQYF. The CDR3 DNA reads TGTGCCAGCTCACCTACACAAACGAGTTACGAGCAGTACTTC.

The chain combines TRBV29-1 with TRBJ2-5; the match to TRBD2 covers 11 bases. The V gene end was trimmed by 4 bases and the J gene end by 5 bases; junction bases not matched to a gene: 6. Looked up from germline, CDR1 is SQVTM and CDR2 is ANQGSEA. The CDR3 has 14 amino acids. The CDR3 DNA is TGCAGCGTTGTTATAGCGGGAGGGGATGAGACCCAGTACTTC. Translated, it gives CSVVIAGGDETQYF. Full variable domain (outside the CDR3, taken from reference TRBV29-1 and TRBJ2-5): SAVISQKPSRDICQRGTSLTIQCQVDSQVTMMFWYRQQPGQSLTLIATANQGSEATYESGFVIDKFPISRPNLTFSTLTVSNMSPEDSSIYLCSVVIAGGDETQYFGPGTRLLVL.

The rearrangement joins TRBV11-2 to TRBJ2-5; TRBD1 agrees at 9 bases. The germline gives CDR1 SGHAT, CDR2 FQNNGV. CDR3 length: 15 residues. V gave up 6 bases and J gave up 2 bases; unmatched junction bases: 7. CDR3 loop: CASRWTGATQETQYF. Written as DNA, the CDR3 is TGTGCCAGCAGGTGGACAGGGGCTACACAAGAGACCCAGTACTTC.

This clone came up a few times. The chain couples TRBV7-9 to TRBJ2-5; TRBD2 agrees at 8 bases. CDR3 length: 14 residues. V lost 6 bases, J lost 5 bases, and 8 bases stayed unmatched. Germline lookup yields CDR1 SEHNR and CDR2 FQNEAQ (reference sequence). The CDR3 coding sequence is TGTGCCAGCAGGGACGGGGGGGCCCGGGAGACCCAGTACTTC. Its protein product is CASRDGGARETQYF.

The rearrangement uses TRBV5-6 and TRBJ2-1, with 7 bases aligning to TRBD1. V lost 0 bases to trimming and J lost 5 bases; unmatched junction nucleotides: 8. CDR1 is SGHDT, CDR2 YYEEEE, per germline. The CDR3 has 16 amino acids. CDR3 nucleotide sequence: TGTGCCAGCAGCTTGGGAAGGACAGGTTTTGACAATGAGCAGTTCTTC. This codes for CASSLGRTGFDNEQFF. Looking up the rest from reference TRBV5-6 and TRBJ2-1 gives the full variable domain: DAGVTQSPTHLIKTRGQQVTLRCSPKSGHDTVSWYQQALGQGPQFIFQYYEEEERQRGNFPDRFSGHQFPNYSSELNVNALLLGDSALYLCASSLGRTGFDNEQFFGPGTRLTVL.